Presented here are 14 T cell receptor beta chains from one specimen sequenced in a study of CD8 T cells in ankylosing spondylitis. General observations from the study: Characteristic, it appeared, of ankylosing spondylitis blood was a TCR beta motif of roughly 8 highly homologous variants.

In TCRdb, the 5' RACE reads were re-called with MiXCR into one record per CDR3 protein. The sample lists 350,000 to 550,000 distinct CDR3 sequences; roughly a quarter were seen once. No antigen has been assigned to these receptors. The specimen was blood, either unsorted or a sorted T cell fraction (not recorded which). These receptors all stem from a male donor with ankylosing spondylitis.

The chain uses TRBV12-5 and TRBJ2-1; 11 bases line up with TRBD2. CDR1 and CDR2 (germline): LGHNT, FRNRAP. This CDR3 has 15 amino acids. After removal of 5 bases from V and 5 bases from J, the junction contained 5 bases not matched to a gene. The CDR3: CASGPGLAENNEQFF. For the CDR3, the DNA is TGTGCTAGTGGTCCGGGACTAGCGGAAAACAATGAGCAGTTCTTC.

This clonotype has a single count. The CDR3 protein is CAISESTGGNEKLFF. DNA for the CDR3: TGTGCCATCAGTGAGTCGACCGGGGGCAATGAAAAACTGTTTTTT. V and J are TRBV10-3 and TRBJ1-4, with D perhaps matching TRBD1 (6 bases). CDR1 and CDR2 from the germline V gene are ENHRY and SYGVKD. Trimming removed 0 bases from V and 5 bases from J, with 10 bases in between. The CDR3 consists of 15 residues.

The J gene is TRBJ2-1, the V gene TRBV2, with 10 bases identical to TRBD2. V dropped 6 bases and J dropped 7; count of bases not matched to a gene: 9. In germline, CDR1 is SNHLY, CDR2 FYNNEI. This CDR3 has 15 residues. The CDR3 bases are TGTGCCAGCAGGTTCCTAGCGGGGGCTAGGAATGAGCAGTTCTTC. It yields the protein CASRFLAGARNEQFF.

The chain employs TRBV12-3 or TRBV12-4 and TRBJ1-1; D possibly corresponds to TRBD1 (5 bases). The V and J ends lost 5 bases and 0 bases respectively, with 13 bases between them. This CDR3 spans 15 amino acids. The CDR3 here is CASSPQTAMNTEAFF. CDR3 bases: TGTGCCAGCAGTCCTCAGACAGCCATGAACACTGAAGCTTTCTTT.

This chain connects TRBV5-1 to TRBJ2-7; 7 nucleotides agree with TRBD1. From germline, CDR1 is SGHRS and CDR2 YFSETQ. This CDR3 region has 14 residues. V dropped 2 bases and J dropped 4; count of bases not matched to a gene: 6. The DNA for the CDR3 is TGCGCCAGCAGCTTTGACAGGGCGTCTTACGAGCAGTACGTC. This translates into CASSFDRASYEQYV.

J is TRBJ1-2 and V is TRBV5-1; weak D call: TRBD1 (5 bases). The CDR3 spans 16 residues. CDR1 SGHRS and CDR2 YFSETQ come from the germline V gene. The V and J ends lost 4 bases and 2 bases respectively, with 18 bases between them. CDR3 DNA: TGCGCCAGCAGCCAGTCTCTGGGGACTGCGAACTATGGCTACACCTTC. Its translation is CASSQSLGTANYGYTF.

The rearrangement joins TRBV28 to TRBJ1-4, with D perhaps TRBD1 (5 bases). Looked up from germline, CDR1 is MDHEN and CDR2 is SYDVKM. This CDR3 spans 12 amino acids. The V end lost 8 bases, the J end lost 9 bases, and 13 bases lay between the germline ends. The DNA for the CDR3 is TGTGCCAGCGGCTCATCGGGACAAAAACTGTTTTTT. Its protein product is CASGSSGQKLFF.

This clonotype has only a few counts. The V and J genes are TRBV12-3 or TRBV12-4 and TRBJ2-1; D is uncertain. The CDR3 is made up of 13 amino acids. The germline V and J ends were trimmed by 5 bases and 2 bases, with 7 bases remaining between them. The CDR3 sequence is CASSGAAYNEQFF. The DNA for the CDR3 is TGTGCCAGCAGTGGTGCGGCCTACAATGAGCAGTTCTTC.

This clonotype has just a few counts. V is TRBV29-1 and J is TRBJ2-3; the match to TRBD1 covers 8 bases. CDR3 length equals 15 residues. Germline V gives CDR1 SQVTM, CDR2 ANQGSEA. The V gene end was trimmed by 4 bases and the J gene end by 3 bases; junction bases not matched to a gene: 9. This CDR3 reads CSVAKTGERTDTQYF. The CDR3 DNA reads as TGCAGCGTTGCCAAGACAGGGGAACGGACAGATACGCAGTATTTT.

The chain has TRBV20-1 and TRBJ2-4; D possibly corresponds to TRBD2 (7 bases). This CDR3 region has 14 residues. The V gene lost 0 bases and the J gene lost 6 bases, with 12 bases spanning the gap. Germline CDR1 and CDR2: DFQATT and SNEGSKA (reference sequence). CDR3 sequence reads: CSARDYGGPNIQYF. The CDR3 region has the DNA TGCAGTGCTAGAGATTACGGGGGGCCAAACATTCAGTACTTC.

This clonotype has a count of ten or more. This sequence joins TRBV12-3 or TRBV12-4 and TRBJ1-3, with TRBD1 as a possible D gene (5 bases). CDR3 length equals 16 residues. V lost 0 bases, J lost 4 bases, and 13 bases lay in between. CDR3 DNA: TGTGCCAGCAGTTTAGCCGGGCAGGGTGCAGGAAACACCATATATTTT. It encodes CASSLAGQGAGNTIYF.

This clonotype showed up just a few times. The chain uses TRBV19 and TRBJ2-6; D remains unclear. Trimming removed 3 bases from V and 0 bases from J, with 9 bases in between. Germline V gene data show CDR1 as LNHDA and CDR2 as SQIVND (reference sequence). CDR3 size: 16 residues. Written as DNA, the CDR3 is TGTGCCAGTAGTATTCTCCTGAGCTCTGGGGCCAACGTCCTGACTTTC. Translated, it gives CASSILLSSGANVLTF.

In this sample, this clonotype turned up once. The chain recombines TRBV27 with TRBJ2-7; the match to TRBD1 covers 9 bases. The CDR3 totals 18 residues. Germline V gene sequence: CDR1 MNHEY, CDR2 SMNVEV (reference sequence). V trimming: 2 bases; J trimming: 1 base; junction bases outside the gene matches: 12. This chain's CDR3 is CASSLPKPGQGRSYEQYV. In DNA, the CDR3 is TGTGCCAGCAGTTTACCAAAACCGGGACAGGGAAGGTCCTACGAGCAGTACGTC.

This clonotype was seen a few times. This chain joins TRBV12-3 or TRBV12-4 and TRBJ1-4; no clear D. Trimming removed 3 bases at V and 6 bases at J, with 8 bases between. The CDR3 loop spans 13 amino acids. Written as DNA, the CDR3 is TGTGCCAGCAGTTTGGGCGGGGATGAAAAACTGTTTTTT. Translated, it gives CASSLGGDEKLFF.